This TCR beta chain came from a study of cytomegalovirus exposure and HLA in healthy donors. Study summary: There were 117 million unique TCR beta sequences, drawn from 150 million to 200 million T cells, in an earlier analysis. Study-wide results and limits: One later analysis reportedly identified an Asian-associated ancestry cluster that showed fewer N-insertions than the approximately 670-donor mean.

Germline V gene lookup returns CDR1 MNHNS and CDR2 SASEGT. The CDR3 length is 14 residues. V trimming: 4 bases; J trimming: 10 bases; junction bases outside the gene matches: 7. With regard to this clone: Its antigen is not identified.

Both 60 Vbeta primers and 13 Jbeta primers went into the PCR. Clones were sequenced by immunoSEQ multiplex PCR, and TCRdb holds only the in-frame ones, with some missing. The sample shows roughly 190,000 clones, approximately 85% of them seen only once. The sequenced sample was PBMCs. The V call is TRBV6-1, the J call TRBJ1-6, with 7 bases matching TRBD1. The receptor comes from a woman aged 18-30 years in good health and CMV-seronegative. CDR3 bases: TGTGCCAGCAGTGTAGACAGGGTTCAATCACCCCTCCACTTT. Its translation: CASSVDRVQSPLHF.